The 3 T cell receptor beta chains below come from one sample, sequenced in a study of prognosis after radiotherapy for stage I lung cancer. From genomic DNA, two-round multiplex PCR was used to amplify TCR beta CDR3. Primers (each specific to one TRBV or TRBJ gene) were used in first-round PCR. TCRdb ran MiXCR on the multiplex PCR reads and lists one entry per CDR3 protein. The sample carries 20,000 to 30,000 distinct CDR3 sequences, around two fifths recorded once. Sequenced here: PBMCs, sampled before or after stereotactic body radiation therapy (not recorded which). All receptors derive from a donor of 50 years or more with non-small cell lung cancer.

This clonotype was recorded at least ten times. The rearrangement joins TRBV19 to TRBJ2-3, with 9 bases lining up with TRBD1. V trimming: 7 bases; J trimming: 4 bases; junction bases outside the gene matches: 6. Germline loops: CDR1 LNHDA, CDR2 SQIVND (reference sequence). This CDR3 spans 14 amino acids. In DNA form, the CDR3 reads TGTGCCAGTACCCCCGGGACAGGGTCAGATACGCAGTATTTT. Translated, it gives CASTPGTGSDTQYF. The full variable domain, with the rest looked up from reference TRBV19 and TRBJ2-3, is DGGITQSPKYLFRKEGQNVTLSCEQNLNHDAMYWYRQDPGQGLRLIYYSQIVNDFQKGDIAEGYSVSREKKESFPLTVTSAQKNPTAFYLCASTPGTGSDTQYFGPGTRLTVL.

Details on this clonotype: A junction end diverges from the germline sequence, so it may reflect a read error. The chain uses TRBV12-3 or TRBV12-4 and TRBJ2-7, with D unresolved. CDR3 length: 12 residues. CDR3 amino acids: CASSLQCNEQYF. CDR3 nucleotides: TGTGCTAGCAGTTTACAGTGCAACGAGCAGTACTTC.

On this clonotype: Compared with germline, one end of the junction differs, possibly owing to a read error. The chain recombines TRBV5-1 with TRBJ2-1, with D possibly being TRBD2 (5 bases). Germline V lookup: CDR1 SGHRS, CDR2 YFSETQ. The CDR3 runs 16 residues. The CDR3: CASILSSGLDYNEQFF. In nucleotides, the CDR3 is TGCGCCAGCATCTTGTCCTCCGGACTGGACTACAATGAGCAGTTCTTC.